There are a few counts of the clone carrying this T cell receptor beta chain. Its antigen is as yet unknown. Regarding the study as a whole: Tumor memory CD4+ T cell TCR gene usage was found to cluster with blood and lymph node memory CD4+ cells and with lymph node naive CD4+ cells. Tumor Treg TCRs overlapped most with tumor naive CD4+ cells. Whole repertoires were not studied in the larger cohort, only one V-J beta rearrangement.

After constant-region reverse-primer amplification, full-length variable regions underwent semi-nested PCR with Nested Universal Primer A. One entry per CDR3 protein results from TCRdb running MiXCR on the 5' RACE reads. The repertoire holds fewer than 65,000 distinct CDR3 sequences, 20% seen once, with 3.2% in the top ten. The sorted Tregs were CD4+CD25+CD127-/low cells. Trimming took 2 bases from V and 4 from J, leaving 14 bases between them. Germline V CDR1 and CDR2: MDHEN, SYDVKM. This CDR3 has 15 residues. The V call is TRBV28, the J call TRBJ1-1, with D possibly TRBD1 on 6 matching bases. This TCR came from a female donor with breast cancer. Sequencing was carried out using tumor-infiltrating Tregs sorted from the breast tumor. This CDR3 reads CASSLPGAQSTEAFF. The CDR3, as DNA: TGTGCCAGCAGTTTACCGGGGGCGCAAAGCACTGAAGCTTTCTTT.